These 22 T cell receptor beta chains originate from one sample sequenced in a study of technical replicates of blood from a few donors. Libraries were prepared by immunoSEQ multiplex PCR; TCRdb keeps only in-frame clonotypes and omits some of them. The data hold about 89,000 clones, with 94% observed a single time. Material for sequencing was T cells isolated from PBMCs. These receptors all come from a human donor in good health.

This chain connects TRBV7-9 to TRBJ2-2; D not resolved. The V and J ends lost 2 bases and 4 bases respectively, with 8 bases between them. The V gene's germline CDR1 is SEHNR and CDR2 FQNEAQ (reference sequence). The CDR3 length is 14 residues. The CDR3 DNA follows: TGTGCCAGCAGCTTATCACCAGTCACCGGGGAGCTGTTTTTT. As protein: CASSLSPVTGELFF.

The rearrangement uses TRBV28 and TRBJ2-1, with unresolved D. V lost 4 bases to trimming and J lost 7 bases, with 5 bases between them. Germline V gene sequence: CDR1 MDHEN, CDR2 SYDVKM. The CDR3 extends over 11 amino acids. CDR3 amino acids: CASSSLNEQFF. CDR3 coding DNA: TGTGCCAGCAGTTCCCTGAATGAGCAGTTCTTC.

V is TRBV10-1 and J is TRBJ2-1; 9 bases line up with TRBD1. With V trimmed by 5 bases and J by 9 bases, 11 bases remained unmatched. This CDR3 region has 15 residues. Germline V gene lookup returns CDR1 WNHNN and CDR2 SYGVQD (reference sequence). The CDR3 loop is CASSTDRGSLGEQFF. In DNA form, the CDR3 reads TGCGCCAGCAGTACCGACAGGGGGTCCTTAGGTGAGCAGTTCTTC.

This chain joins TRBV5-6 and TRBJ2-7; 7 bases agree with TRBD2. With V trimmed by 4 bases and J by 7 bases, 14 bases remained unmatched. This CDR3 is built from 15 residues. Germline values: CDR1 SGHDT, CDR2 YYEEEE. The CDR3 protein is CASSRLGGGFVEQYF. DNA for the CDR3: TGTGCCAGCAGCAGGCTTGGCGGGGGATTTGTGGAGCAGTACTTC.

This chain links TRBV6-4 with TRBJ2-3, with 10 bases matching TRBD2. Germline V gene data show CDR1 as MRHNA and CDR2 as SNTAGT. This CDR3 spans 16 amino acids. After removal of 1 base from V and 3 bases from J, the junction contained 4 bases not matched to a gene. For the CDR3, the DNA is TGTGCCAGCAGTGACTTGTCTAGCGGGAGAACAGATACGCAGTATTTT. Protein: CASSDLSSGRTDTQYF.

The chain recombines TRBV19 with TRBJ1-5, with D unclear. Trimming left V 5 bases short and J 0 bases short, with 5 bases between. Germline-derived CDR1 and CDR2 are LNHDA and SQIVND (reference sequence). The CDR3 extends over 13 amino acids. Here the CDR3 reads CASSRSSNQPQHF. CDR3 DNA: TGTGCCAGTAGTCGGAGTAGCAATCAGCCCCAGCATTTT.

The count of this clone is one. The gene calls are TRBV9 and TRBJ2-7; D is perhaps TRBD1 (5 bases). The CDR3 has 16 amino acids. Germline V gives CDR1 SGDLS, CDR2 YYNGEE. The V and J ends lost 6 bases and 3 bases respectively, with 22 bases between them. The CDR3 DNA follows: TGTGCCAGCATCTCGAGGATATGGGGCAAGCGCTACGAGCAGTACTTC. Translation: CASISRIWGKRYEQYF. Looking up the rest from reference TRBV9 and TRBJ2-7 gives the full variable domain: DSGVTQTPKHLITATGQRVTLRCSPRSGDLSVYWYQQSLDQGLQFLIQYYNGEERAKGNILERFSAQQFPDLHSELNLSSLELGDSALYFCASISRIWGKRYEQYFGPGTRLTVT.

The CDR3 spells CASSPASPGTGAHYGYTF. The CDR3 DNA is TGTGCCAGCTCACCCGCAAGTCCCGGGACAGGGGCGCACTATGGCTACACCTTC. The rearrangement joins TRBV18 to TRBJ1-2; 10 bases are shared with TRBD1. The germline V gene has CDR1 KGHSH and CDR2 LQKENI. The CDR3 contains 18 residues. V dropped 3 bases and J dropped 3; count of bases not matched to a gene: 13.

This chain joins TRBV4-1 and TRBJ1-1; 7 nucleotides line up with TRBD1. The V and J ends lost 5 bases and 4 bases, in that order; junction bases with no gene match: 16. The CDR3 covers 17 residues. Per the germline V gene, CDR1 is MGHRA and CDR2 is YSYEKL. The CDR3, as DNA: TGCGCCAGCAGCTACAGGGTCCCTCGACAGGGAAGCACTGAAGCTTTCTTT. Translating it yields CASSYRVPRQGSTEAFF.

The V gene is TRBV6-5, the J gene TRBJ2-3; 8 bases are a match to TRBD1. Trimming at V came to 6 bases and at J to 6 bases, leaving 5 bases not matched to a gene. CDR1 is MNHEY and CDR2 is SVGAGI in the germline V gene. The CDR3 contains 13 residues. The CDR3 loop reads CASRRTGSDTQYF. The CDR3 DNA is TGTGCCAGCAGGCGGACAGGGTCGGATACGCAGTATTTT.

CDR3 DNA sequence: TGCGCCAGCAGCACCAGAAGCAATCAGCCCCAGCATTTT. The encoded protein is CASSTRSNQPQHF. V gene TRBV10-2 combines with J gene TRBJ1-5; D not resolved. Germline CDR1 and CDR2: WSHSY and SAAADI. CDR3 length equals 13 residues. V dropped 6 bases and J dropped 1 base, with 7 bases sitting between them.

The CDR3, as DNA: TGTGCCAGCAGCTCGCAGGGACTAGCGAAAGAGACCCAGTACTTC. Its protein product is CASSSQGLAKETQYF. The chain joins TRBV11-3 to TRBJ2-5, with 10 nucleotides matching TRBD2. Germline trimming cut 4 bases from V and 3 bases from J; bases unmatched to any gene: 5. CDR3 length: 15 amino acids. Germline-derived CDR1 and CDR2 are SGHNT and YENEEA.

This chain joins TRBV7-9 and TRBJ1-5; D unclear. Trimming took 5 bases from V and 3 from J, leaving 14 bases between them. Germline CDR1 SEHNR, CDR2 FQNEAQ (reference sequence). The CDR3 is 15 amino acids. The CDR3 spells CASSDDTGYNQPQHF. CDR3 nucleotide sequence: TGTGCCAGCAGCGACGACACCGGCTACAATCAGCCCCAGCATTTT. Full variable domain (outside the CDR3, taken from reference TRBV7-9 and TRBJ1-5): DTGVSQNPRHKITKRGQNVTFRCDPISEHNRLYWYRQTLGQGPEFLTYFQNEAQLEKSRLLSDRFSAERPKGSFSTLEIQRTEQGDSAMYLCASSDDTGYNQPQHFGDGTRLSIL.

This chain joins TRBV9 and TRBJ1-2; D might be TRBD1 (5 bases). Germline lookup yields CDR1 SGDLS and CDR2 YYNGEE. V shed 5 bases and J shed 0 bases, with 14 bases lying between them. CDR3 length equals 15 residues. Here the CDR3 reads CASSTFPTANYGYTF. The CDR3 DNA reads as TGTGCCAGCAGTACCTTCCCGACAGCTAACTATGGCTACACCTTC.

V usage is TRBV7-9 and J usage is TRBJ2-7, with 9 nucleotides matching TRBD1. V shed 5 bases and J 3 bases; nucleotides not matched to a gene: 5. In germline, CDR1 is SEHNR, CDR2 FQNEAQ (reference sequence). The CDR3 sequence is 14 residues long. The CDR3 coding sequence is TGTGCCAGCAGCGCCGGGACAGGGTTCTACGAGCAGTACTTC. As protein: CASSAGTGFYEQYF.

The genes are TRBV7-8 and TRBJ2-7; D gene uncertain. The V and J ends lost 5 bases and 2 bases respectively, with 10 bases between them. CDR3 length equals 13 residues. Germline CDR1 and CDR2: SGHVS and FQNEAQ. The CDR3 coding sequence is TGTGCCAGCAGCGTAAGTCTAGCCTACGAGCAGTACTTC. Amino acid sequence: CASSVSLAYEQYF.

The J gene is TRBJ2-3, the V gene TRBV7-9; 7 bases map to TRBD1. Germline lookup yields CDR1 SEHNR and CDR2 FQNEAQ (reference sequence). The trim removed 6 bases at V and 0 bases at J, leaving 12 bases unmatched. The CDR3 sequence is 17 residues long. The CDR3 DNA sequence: TGTGCCAGCAGTCGAACCCCCGCGACAGGGAGCACAGATACGCAGTATTTT. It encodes CASSRTPATGSTDTQYF.

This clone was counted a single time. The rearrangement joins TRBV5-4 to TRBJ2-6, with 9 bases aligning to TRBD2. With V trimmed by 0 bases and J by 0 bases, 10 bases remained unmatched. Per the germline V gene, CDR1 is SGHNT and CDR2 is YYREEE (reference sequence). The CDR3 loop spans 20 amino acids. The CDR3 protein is CASSLELLPGLASGANVLTF. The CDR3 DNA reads TGTGCCAGCAGCTTGGAGTTATTACCGGGACTAGCCTCTGGGGCCAACGTCCTGACTTTC. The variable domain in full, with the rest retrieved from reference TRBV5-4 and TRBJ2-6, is ETGVTQSPTHLIKTRGQQVTLRCSSQSGHNTVSWYQQALGQGPQFIFQYYREEENGRGNFPPRFSGLQFPNYSSELNVNALELDDSALYLCASSLELLPGLASGANVLTFGAGSRLTVL.

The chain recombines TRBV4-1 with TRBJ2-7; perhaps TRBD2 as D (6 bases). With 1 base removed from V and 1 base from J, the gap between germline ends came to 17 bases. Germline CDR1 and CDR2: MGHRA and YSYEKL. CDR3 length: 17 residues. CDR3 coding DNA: TGCGCCAGCAGCCAAGGAGGGACGGGGGTAATATCCTACGAGCAGTACTTC. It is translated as CASSQGGTGVISYEQYF.

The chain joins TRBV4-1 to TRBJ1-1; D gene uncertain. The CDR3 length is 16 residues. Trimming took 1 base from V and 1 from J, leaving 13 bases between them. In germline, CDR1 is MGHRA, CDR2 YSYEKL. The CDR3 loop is CASSQVGGYQNTEAFF. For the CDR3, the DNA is TGCGCCAGCAGCCAAGTGGGAGGGTACCAGAACACTGAAGCTTTCTTT.

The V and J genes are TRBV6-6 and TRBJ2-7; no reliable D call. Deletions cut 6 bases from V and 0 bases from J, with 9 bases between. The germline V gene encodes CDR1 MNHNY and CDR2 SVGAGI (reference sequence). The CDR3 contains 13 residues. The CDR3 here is CASSPTNSYEQYF. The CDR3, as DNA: TGTGCCAGCAGCCCAACTAACTCCTACGAGCAGTACTTC.

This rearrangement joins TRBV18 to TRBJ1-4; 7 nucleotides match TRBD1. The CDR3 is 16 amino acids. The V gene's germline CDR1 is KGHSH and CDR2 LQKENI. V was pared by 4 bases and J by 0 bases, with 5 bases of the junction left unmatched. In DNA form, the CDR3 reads TGTGCCAGCTCACTAGGACAGGTTGCAACTAATGAAAAACTGTTTTTT. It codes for CASSLGQVATNEKLFF.